This T cell receptor beta chain was retrieved from a study of blood T cell repertoires in COVID-19. The method was immunoSEQ multiplex PCR; TCRdb's version includes in-frame clones alone and lacks a portion of them. The profile covers roughly 340,000 clones, with around 86% appearing a single time and about 6% taken by the ten largest. The CDR3 is made up of 16 amino acids. V lost 6 bases, J lost 10 bases, and 16 bases stayed unmatched. Germline assignment: CDR1 SGHRS and CDR2 YFSETQ. The sequenced sample consisted of peripheral blood. This chain uses TRBV5-1 with TRBJ2-1, with 10 nucleotides matching TRBD2. This TCR was recovered from a woman between 50 and 59 years old with COVID-19, enrolled during active disease. CDR3 coding DNA: TGCGCCAGCATTCCCGGCGGTCTAGCGGGAGTTGGAGAGCAGTTCTTC. It codes for CASIPGGLAGVGEQFF.